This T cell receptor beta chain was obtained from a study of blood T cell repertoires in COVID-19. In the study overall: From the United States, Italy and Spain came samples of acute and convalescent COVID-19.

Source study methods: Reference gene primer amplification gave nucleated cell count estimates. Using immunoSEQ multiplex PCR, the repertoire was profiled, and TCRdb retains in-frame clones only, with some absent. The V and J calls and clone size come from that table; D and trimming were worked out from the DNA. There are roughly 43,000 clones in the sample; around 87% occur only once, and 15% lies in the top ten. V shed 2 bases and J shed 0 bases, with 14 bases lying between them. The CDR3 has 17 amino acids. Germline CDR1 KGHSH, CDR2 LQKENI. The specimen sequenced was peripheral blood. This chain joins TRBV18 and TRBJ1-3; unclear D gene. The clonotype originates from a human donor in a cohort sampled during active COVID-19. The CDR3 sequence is CASSPMRHVDSGNTIYF. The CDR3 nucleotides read TGTGCCAGCTCACCAATGAGACACGTTGACTCTGGAAACACCATATATTTT.